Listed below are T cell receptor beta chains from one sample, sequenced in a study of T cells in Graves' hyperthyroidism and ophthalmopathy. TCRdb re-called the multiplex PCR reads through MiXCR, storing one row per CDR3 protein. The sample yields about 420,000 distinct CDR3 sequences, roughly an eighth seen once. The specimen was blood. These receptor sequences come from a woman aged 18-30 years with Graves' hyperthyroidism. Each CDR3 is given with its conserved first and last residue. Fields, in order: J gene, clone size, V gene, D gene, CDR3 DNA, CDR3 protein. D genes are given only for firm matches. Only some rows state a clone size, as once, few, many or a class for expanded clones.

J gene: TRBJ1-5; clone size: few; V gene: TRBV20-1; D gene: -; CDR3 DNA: TGCAGTGCTAGGATACTTAGCAATCAGCCCCAGCATTTT; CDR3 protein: CSARILSNQPQHF
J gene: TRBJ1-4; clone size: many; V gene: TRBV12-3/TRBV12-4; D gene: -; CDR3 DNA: TGTGCCAGCAGTTTAAGGTCTTCGGGTAATGAAAAACTGTTTTTT; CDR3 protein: CASSLRSSGNEKLFF
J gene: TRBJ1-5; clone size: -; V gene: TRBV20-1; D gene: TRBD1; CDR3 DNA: TGCAGTGCTAGCGTAGAGGGGGCCCATAATCAGCCCCAGCATTTT; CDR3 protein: CSASVEGAHNQPQHF
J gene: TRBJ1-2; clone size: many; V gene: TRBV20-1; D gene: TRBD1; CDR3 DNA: TGCAGTGCTAGGGACGGGACAGGCACCAACTATGGCTACACCTTC; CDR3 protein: CSARDGTGTNYGYTF
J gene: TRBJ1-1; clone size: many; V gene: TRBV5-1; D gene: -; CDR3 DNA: TGCGCCAGCAGCTTGGCCTCGACGACTGCTGAAGCTTTCTTT; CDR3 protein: CASSLASTTAEAFF
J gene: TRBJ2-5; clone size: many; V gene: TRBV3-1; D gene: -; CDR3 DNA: TGTGCCAGCAGCCAAGAGGGGCGGACCCAGTACTTC; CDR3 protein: CASSQEGRTQYF
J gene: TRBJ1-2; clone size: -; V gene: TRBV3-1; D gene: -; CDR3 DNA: TGTGCCAGCAGCCAAGCCTCGGGACTGCTAGACATCTATGGCTACACCTTC; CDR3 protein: CASSQASGLLDIYGYTF
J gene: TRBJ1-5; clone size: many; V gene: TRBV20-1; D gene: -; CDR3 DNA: TGCAGTGCTAAACAGCACAATCAGCCCCAGCATTTT; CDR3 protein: CSAKQHNQPQHF
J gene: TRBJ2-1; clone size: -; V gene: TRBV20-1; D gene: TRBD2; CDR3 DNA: TGCAGTGCTAGAGTAGCGGGAGGCAATGAGCAGTTCTTC; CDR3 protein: CSARVAGGNEQFF
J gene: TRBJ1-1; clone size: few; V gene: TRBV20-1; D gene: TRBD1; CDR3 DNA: TGCAGTGTACCGACAGGGGTTGGTTTTAAGACTGAAGCTTTCTTT; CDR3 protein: CSVPTGVGFKTEAFF
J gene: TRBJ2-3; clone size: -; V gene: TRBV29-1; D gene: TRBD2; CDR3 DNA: TGCAGCGTTGACCCCCTGGGCGGGAGAACAGATACGCAGTATTTT; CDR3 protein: CSVDPLGGRTDTQYF
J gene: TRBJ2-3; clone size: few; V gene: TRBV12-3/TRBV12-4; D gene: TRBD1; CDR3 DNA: TGTGCCAGCAGCTTCACGGGACAGCCCACAGATACGCAGTATTTT; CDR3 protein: CASSFTGQPTDTQYF
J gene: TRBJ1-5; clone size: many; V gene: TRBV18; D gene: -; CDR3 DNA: TGTGCCAGCTCACCAACCGGGGGTATGAGCAATCAGCCCCAGCATTTT; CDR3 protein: CASSPTGGMSNQPQHF
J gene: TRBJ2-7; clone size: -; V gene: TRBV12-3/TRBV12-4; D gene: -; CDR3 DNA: TGTGCCAGCAGAAATGACAGGTCCTACGAGCAGTACTTC; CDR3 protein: CASRNDRSYEQYF
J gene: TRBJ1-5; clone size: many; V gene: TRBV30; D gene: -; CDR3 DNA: TGTGCCTGGAGTGCGGACAGATATCAGCCCCAGCATTTT; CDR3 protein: CAWSADRYQPQHF
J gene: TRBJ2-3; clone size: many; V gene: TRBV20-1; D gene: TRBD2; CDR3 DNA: TGCAGTGCTAGAGGACTAGCGCAGACAGATACGCAGTATTTT; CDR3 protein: CSARGLAQTDTQYF
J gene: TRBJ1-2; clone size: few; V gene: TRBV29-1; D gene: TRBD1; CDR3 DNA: TGCAGCGTGGATCGACAGGGCACCTATGGCTACACCTTC; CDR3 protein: CSVDRQGTYGYTF
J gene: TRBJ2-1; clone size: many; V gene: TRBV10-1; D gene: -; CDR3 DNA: TGCGCCAGCAGTGTAGGCGGCAGCGGCGGGAATGAGCAGTTCTTC; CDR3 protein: CASSVGGSGGNEQFF
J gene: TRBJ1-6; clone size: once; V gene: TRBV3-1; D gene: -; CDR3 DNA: TGTGCCAGCGGCCAAGTTTGGGCAACTAATTCACCCCTCCACTTT; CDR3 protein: CASGQVWATNSPLHF
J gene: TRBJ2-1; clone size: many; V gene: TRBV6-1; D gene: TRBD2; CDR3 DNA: TGTGCCAGCAGTTCCGAGACTAGCGGAACATACAATGAGCAGTTCTTC; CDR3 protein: CASSSETSGTYNEQFF
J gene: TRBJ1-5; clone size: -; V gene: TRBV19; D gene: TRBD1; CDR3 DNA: TGTGCCAGTAGTACAGGGGGGGCAGCTAATCAGCCCCAGCATTTT; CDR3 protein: CASSTGGAANQPQHF
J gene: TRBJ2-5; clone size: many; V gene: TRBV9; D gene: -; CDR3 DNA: TGTGCCAGCAGCCCAAGTGGGACACCCCAAGAGACCCAGTACTTC; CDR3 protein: CASSPSGTPQETQYF
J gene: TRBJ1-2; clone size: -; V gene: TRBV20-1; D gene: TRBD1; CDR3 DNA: TGCAGTGCTAGAGCACCGGGACAGAACTATGGCTACACCTTC; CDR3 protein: CSARAPGQNYGYTF
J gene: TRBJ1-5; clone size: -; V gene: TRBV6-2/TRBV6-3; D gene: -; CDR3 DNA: TGTGCCAGCACCGATAATAGCAATCAGCCCCAGCATTTT; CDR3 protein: CASTDNSNQPQHF
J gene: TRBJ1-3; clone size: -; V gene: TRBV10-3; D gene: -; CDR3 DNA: TGTGCCATCAGTGACAGCTCCGGAAACACCATATATTTT; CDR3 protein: CAISDSSGNTIYF
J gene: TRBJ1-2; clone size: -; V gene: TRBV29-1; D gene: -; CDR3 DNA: TGCAGCGTTTTTGGACTAGATGGCTACACCTTC; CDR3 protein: CSVFGLDGYTF
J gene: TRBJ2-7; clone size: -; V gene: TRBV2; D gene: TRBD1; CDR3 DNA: TGTGCCAGCAGCGGCGGGACAGGGGGGAACGAGCAGTACTTC; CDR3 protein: CASSGGTGGNEQYF
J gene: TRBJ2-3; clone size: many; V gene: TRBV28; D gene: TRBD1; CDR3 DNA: TGTGCCAGCAGTGGCCGGGACAGGGACTTCTCCGATACGCAGTATTTT; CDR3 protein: CASSGRDRDFSDTQYF
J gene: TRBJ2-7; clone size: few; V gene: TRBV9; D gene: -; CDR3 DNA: TGTGCCAGCAGCGTGGCTCCCGGGGACTACGAGCAGTACTTC; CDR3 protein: CASSVAPGDYEQYF
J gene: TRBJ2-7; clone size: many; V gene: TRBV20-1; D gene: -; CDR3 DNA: TGCAGTGCTAGAGTTGCCCGGGATTACTACGAGCAGTACTTC; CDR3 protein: CSARVARDYYEQYF
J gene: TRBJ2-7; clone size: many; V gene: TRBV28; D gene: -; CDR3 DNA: TGTGCCAGCAGTTTATTTGGCAGGGTCTACGAGCAGTACTTC; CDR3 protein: CASSLFGRVYEQYF